This passage covers 23 T cell receptor beta chains from one sample sequenced in a study of shared clonotypes between healthy human individuals. Cells designated naive CD8 were CD45RO-negative and were positively selected for CCR7, with terminally differentiated effector memory CD45RA+ cells excluded. TCRdb's copy holds only in-frame clones and misses some; the assay was immunoSEQ multiplex PCR. The profile shows more than 2 million clones, roughly 95% of them singletons. Sequencing used naive CD8+ T cells from PBMCs. The receptor set was obtained from a man in his late teens or twenties in good health. Some clones in this sample may be carry-over from other donors' samples.

The chain carries TRBV11-2 and TRBJ2-7; 11 nucleotides align to TRBD2. Germline V lookup: CDR1 SGHAT, CDR2 FQNNGV. V was pared by 5 bases and J by 4 bases, with 1 base of the junction left unmatched. CDR3 length equals 13 residues. CDR3 nucleotides: TGTGCCAGCAGCCGACTAGCGGGGTACGAGCAGTACTTC. The encoded protein is CASSRLAGYEQYF.

The DNA of the CDR3 is TGTGCCAGCAGCCCACGACTAGCGGGTCTTATGAGTGAGCAGTACTTC. Translation gives CASSPRLAGLMSEQYF. J is TRBJ2-7 and V is TRBV7-9, with TRBD2 identical over 10 bases. The CDR3 loop spans 16 amino acids. Germline V lookup: CDR1 SEHNR, CDR2 FQNEAQ (reference sequence). With 5 bases clipped from V and 7 bases from J, the junction kept 14 bases outside the gene matches.

This clone is a singleton in its sample. This chain joins TRBV27 and TRBJ2-2; TRBD1 aligns across 11 bases. Trimming cost V 6 bases and J 6 bases; bases outside gene matches: 12. The CDR3 contains 17 residues. CDR1 is MNHEY, CDR2 SMNVEV, per germline (reference sequence). The CDR3 protein is CASSPLIGQGAPGELFF. The CDR3, as DNA: TGTGCCAGCAGCCCCTTAATCGGACAGGGGGCTCCCGGGGAGCTGTTTTTT.

The chain combines TRBV7-9 with TRBJ2-7, with unresolved D. Germline CDR1 is SEHNR and CDR2 is FQNEAQ (reference sequence). The germline V and J ends were trimmed by 3 bases and 2 bases, with 11 bases remaining between them. The length of the CDR3 is 14 residues. The chain's CDR3 is CASSLGRATYEQYF. As DNA, the CDR3 is TGTGCCAGCAGCTTGGGAAGGGCAACCTACGAGCAGTACTTC.

The V call is TRBV15, the J call TRBJ1-2, with 11 bases that match TRBD1. CDR1 LNHNV and CDR2 YYDKDF come from the germline V gene (reference sequence). This CDR3 has 14 amino acids. With V trimmed by 6 bases and J by 7 bases, 7 bases remained unmatched. The CDR3 here is CATRDPGTGGGYTF. CDR3 bases: TGTGCCACCAGAGACCCAGGGACAGGGGGTGGCTACACCTTC.

The chain links TRBV4-2 to TRBJ2-5, with D maybe TRBD1 (5 bases). The germline gives CDR1 LGHNA, CDR2 YNFKEQ. V dropped 0 bases and J dropped 4 bases, with 15 bases sitting between them. The CDR3 contains 16 residues. As DNA, the CDR3 is TGTGCCAGCAGCCAAGATATCAGGGAATTGGCAGAGACCCAGTACTTC. Encoded protein: CASSQDIRELAETQYF.

In regard to this clone: The identical CDR3 is also encoded by other nucleotide sequences in the sample. CDR3 DNA: TGTGCCAGCAGCCCGGGGGGGTGGAATGAGCAGTTCTTC. Protein product: CASSPGGWNEQFF. This chain joins TRBV5-6 and TRBJ2-1; 8 bases map to TRBD2. J lost 7 bases, V lost 4 bases, and 4 bases had no gene match. The germline V gene encodes CDR1 SGHDT and CDR2 YYEEEE. The CDR3 extends over 13 amino acids.

Turning to this clone: The sample has other DNA sequences that encode this CDR3 too. This sequence joins TRBV9 and TRBJ2-7; D unresolved. Trimming left V 0 bases short and J 6 bases short, with 7 bases between. Per germline, CDR1 SGDLS and CDR2 YYNGEE. The CDR3 length is 12 residues. CDR3 bases: TGTGCCAGCAGCGTAGGGGGATCCGAGCAGTACTTC. It encodes CASSVGGSEQYF.

The CDR3 nucleotides read TGTGCCAGCAGCGTGGAGGGCCACTCTGGAAACACCATATATTTT. Translated, it gives CASSVEGHSGNTIYF. V gene TRBV9 combines with J gene TRBJ1-3; no clear D. Looked up from germline, CDR1 is SGDLS and CDR2 is YYNGEE. The CDR3 spans 15 residues. V was trimmed by 2 bases and J by 0 bases, leaving 9 bases between them.

The chain recombines TRBV27 with TRBJ2-7, with 11 positions matching TRBD2. CDR3 size: 17 residues. Germline CDR1 is MNHEY and CDR2 is SMNVEV (reference sequence). The V and J ends lost 3 bases and 4 bases, in that order; junction bases with no gene match: 11. Here the CDR3 reads CASSFLSGRAEGYEQYF. Written as DNA, the CDR3 is TGTGCCAGCAGTTTCCTTAGCGGGAGGGCCGAAGGATACGAGCAGTACTTC.

The chain couples TRBV15 to TRBJ2-5; a weak D match, TRBD2 (7 bases). Germline V gene data show CDR1 as LNHNV and CDR2 as YYDKDF (reference sequence). V was clipped by 0 bases and J by 5 bases, with 10 bases between them. The CDR3 spans 14 residues. The CDR3 DNA reads TGTGCCACCAGCAGAGACAGGGGAGGGGAGACCCAGTACTTC. Amino acids: CATSRDRGGETQYF. The whole variable domain, remainder taken from reference TRBV15 and TRBJ2-5, is DAMVIQNPRYQVTQFGKPVTLSCSQTLNHNVMYWYQQKSSQAPKLLFHYYDKDFNNEADTPDNFQSRRPNTSFCFLDIRSPGLGDTAMYLCATSRDRGGETQYFGPGTRLLVL.

Turning to this clone: This sample also contains other DNA sequences that code for the same CDR3. The chain employs TRBV11-2 and TRBJ2-7, with D unclear. From germline, CDR1 is SGHAT and CDR2 FQNNGV. This CDR3 has 13 residues. Deletions cut 0 bases from V and 3 bases from J, with 6 bases between. The CDR3: CASSLEAIYEQYF. CDR3 in DNA: TGTGCCAGCAGCTTAGAGGCTATCTACGAGCAGTACTTC. The full variable domain, completed using reference TRBV11-2 and TRBJ2-7, is EAGVAQSPRYKIIEKRQSVAFWCNPISGHATLYWYQQILGQGPKLLIQFQNNGVVDDSQLPKDRFSAERLKGVDSTLKIQPAKLEDSAVYLCASSLEAIYEQYFGPGTRLTVT.

This rearrangement joins TRBV7-9 to TRBJ1-4; the match to TRBD1 covers 8 bases. The V segment lost 5 bases and the J segment 4 bases; nucleotides outside the gene matches: 9. Germline assignment: CDR1 SEHNR and CDR2 FQNEAQ (reference sequence). This CDR3 comprises 16 residues. CDR3 protein: CASSPRQGRFNEKLFF. The CDR3 DNA is TGTGCCAGCAGCCCGAGACAGGGGAGGTTTAATGAAAAACTGTTTTTT.

The chain carries TRBV5-5 and TRBJ2-1; D may be TRBD2 (7 bases). The CDR3 runs to 17 residues. The V end was cut by 0 bases, the J end by 8 bases, with 21 bases between. CDR1 and CDR2 from the germline V gene are SGHKS and YYEKEE (reference sequence). CDR3 bases: TGTGCCAGCAGCTTGGCCCAGGGAGGGACAATTGGATATGAGCAGTTCTTC. Encoded protein: CASSLAQGGTIGYEQFF. Supplemented by reference TRBV5-5 and TRBJ2-1, the full variable domain reads DAGVTQSPTHLIKTRGQQVTLRCSPISGHKSVSWYQQVLGQGPQFIFQYYEKEERGRGNFPDRFSARQFPNYSSELNVNALLLGDSALYLCASSLAQGGTIGYEQFFGPGTRLTVL.

The chain links TRBV19 to TRBJ1-1, with a weak D call TRBD1 (5 bases). CDR1 and CDR2 from the germline V gene are LNHDA and SQIVND (reference sequence). This CDR3 comprises 15 residues. Between the trimmed V and J ends, which lost 10 bases and 6 bases, there was a span of 24 bases. CDR3 DNA sequence: TGTGCCACGCGGGGCGGATTAGAGACCTGGGCTGAAGCTTTCTTT. This translates into CATRGGLETWAEAFF.

The chain employs TRBV28 and TRBJ1-1; no firm D call. CDR3 length: 15 residues. V lost 5 bases and J 0 bases, leaving 13 bases between the germline ends. From germline, CDR1 is MDHEN and CDR2 SYDVKM. In nucleotides, the CDR3 is TGTGCCAGCAGTAGCCGAGGGATTATGAACACTGAAGCTTTCTTT. Translation: CASSSRGIMNTEAFF.

The CDR3 reads CASNKGRGYEQYF. The CDR3, as DNA: TGTGCCAGCAATAAGGGAAGGGGCTACGAGCAGTACTTC. The rearrangement uses TRBV6-5 and TRBJ2-7; D might be TRBD1 (5 bases). The V gene's germline CDR1 is MNHEY and CDR2 SVGAGI. Trimming cost V 7 bases and J 3 bases, with 13 bases left between them. CDR3 length: 13 residues.

The chain links TRBV27 to TRBJ2-2; TRBD1 aligns across 8 bases. Per germline, CDR1 MNHEY and CDR2 SMNVEV (reference sequence). The CDR3 has 16 amino acids. V lost 5 bases to trimming and J lost 7 bases; unmatched junction nucleotides: 12. The CDR3 spells CASSPGQGISVGELFF. In DNA, the CDR3 is TGTGCCAGCAGTCCAGGACAGGGAATTAGTGTCGGGGAGCTGTTTTTT.

On this clone itself: Different DNA sequences within this sample yield the same CDR3. This chain uses TRBV7-2 with TRBJ1-1; 7 bases agree with TRBD1. The junction had 2 bases not matched to a gene; V was cut back by 4 bases and J by 0 bases. This CDR3 contains 14 residues. In germline, CDR1 is SGHTA, CDR2 FQGNSA. The CDR3 reads CASSSGQLNTEAFF. The CDR3 nucleotides are TGTGCCAGCAGCTCGGGACAGTTGAACACTGAAGCTTTCTTT.

The chain employs TRBV7-9 and TRBJ1-5; 10 nucleotides line up with TRBD1. This CDR3 is 14 amino acids long. With 5 bases clipped from V and 5 bases from J, the junction kept 3 bases outside the gene matches. The germline V gene has CDR1 SEHNR and CDR2 FQNEAQ (reference sequence). CDR3 DNA: TGTGCCAGCAGCACTGGGACAGGGGATCAGCCCCAGCATTTT. Protein: CASSTGTGDQPQHF.

The V and J genes are TRBV5-6 and TRBJ2-7, with TRBD1 matching 7 bases. V shed 2 bases and J 6 bases; nucleotides not matched to a gene: 2. The CDR3 runs 12 residues. Germline V gene data show CDR1 as SGHDT and CDR2 as YYEEEE. The CDR3 here is CASSLQGSEQYF. For the CDR3, the DNA is TGTGCCAGCAGCTTACAGGGGAGCGAGCAGTACTTC.

The chain employs TRBV9 and TRBJ2-7; 7 bases fit TRBD2. V lost 5 bases and J lost 5; bases outside the gene matches: 10. The CDR3 totals 14 residues. Germline V gene lookup returns CDR1 SGDLS and CDR2 YYNGEE. The CDR3 sequence: CASRGGGSGDEQYF. Written as DNA, the CDR3 is TGTGCCAGCAGGGGCGGCGGGAGCGGCGACGAGCAGTACTTC.

This chain uses TRBV19 with TRBJ1-3; D is ambiguous. V dropped 5 bases and J dropped 4 bases, with 18 bases sitting between them. The CDR3 sequence is 16 residues long. From germline, CDR1 is LNHDA and CDR2 SQIVND (reference sequence). CDR3 sequence reads: CASSPDSEGAGNTIYF. The DNA of the CDR3 is TGTGCCAGTAGTCCGGACTCGGAGGGCGCAGGAAACACCATATATTTT. Full variable domain (remainder filled in from reference TRBV19 and TRBJ1-3): DGGITQSPKYLFRKEGQNVTLSCEQNLNHDAMYWYRQDPGQGLRLIYYSQIVNDFQKGDIAEGYSVSREKKESFPLTVTSAQKNPTAFYLCASSPDSEGAGNTIYFGEGSWLTVV.